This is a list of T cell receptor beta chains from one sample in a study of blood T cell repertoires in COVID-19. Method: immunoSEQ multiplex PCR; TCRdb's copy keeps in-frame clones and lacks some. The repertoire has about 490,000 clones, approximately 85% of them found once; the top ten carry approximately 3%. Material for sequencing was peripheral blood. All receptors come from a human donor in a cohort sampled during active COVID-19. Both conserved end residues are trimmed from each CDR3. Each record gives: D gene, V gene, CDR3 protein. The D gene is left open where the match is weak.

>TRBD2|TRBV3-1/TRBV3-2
ASSLLTSGRNNEQF
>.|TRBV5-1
ASSPVSNYGYT
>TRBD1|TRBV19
ATRQGHTIY
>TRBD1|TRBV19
ASSRDRVVNQPQH
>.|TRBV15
ATSRDLVRGDYGYT
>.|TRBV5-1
ASSSTIPRGSEQF
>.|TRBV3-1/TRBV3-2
ASSLRGIGGTQY
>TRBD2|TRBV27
ASSYSSGRKAYEQY
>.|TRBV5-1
ASSILSSQETQY
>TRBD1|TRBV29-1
SVEAGTGLYEQY
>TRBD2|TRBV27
ASSLGLAGVVAKNIQY
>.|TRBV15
ATSNPRAGSTEAF
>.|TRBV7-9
ASSLATENEKLF
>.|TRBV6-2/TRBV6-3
ASSYPTTGIPHEKLF
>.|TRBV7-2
ASSFVQTSSGNTIY
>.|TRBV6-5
ASSPGPGNTEAF
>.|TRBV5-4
ASSLDEYGEQY
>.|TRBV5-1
ASSIQSDNYGYT
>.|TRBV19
ASSFRGLQHNEQF
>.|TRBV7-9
ASSLVTVGNQPQH
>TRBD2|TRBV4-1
ASSQGPRLAGFNNEQF
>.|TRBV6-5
ASSSGYPYEQY
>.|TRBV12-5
ASGFPPHYNEQF
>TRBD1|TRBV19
AGPQGEECNNEQF
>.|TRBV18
ASSVWAGNSYEQY
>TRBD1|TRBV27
ASSRDWTGSNQPQH
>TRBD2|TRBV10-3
AISDSGTSGIYEQY
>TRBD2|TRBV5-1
ASSRDPSGSSTGELF